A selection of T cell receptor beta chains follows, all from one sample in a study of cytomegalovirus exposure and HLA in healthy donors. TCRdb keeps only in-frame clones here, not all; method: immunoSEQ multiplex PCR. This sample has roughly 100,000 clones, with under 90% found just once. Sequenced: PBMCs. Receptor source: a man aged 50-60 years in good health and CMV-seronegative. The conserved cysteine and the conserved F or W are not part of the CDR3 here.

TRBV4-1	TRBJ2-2	ASSLRQGNTGELF
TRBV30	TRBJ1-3	AWRAGHSGNTIY
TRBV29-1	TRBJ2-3	SVLSGGDTQY
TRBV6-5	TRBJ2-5	ASSYFRGTQY
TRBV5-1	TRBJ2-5	ASSSRQIQETQY
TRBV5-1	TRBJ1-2	ASSLRQGAGYGYT
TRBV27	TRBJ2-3	ASSLGRASDTQY
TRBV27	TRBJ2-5	ASSSIWTGQETQY
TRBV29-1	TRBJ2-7	SVSWEASYEQY
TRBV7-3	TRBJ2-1	ASSLSLPGYNEQF
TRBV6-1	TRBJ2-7	ASSEFTSRGEQY
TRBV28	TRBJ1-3	ASSYDSLEDTIY
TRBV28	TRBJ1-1	ASSTPGTGGGRMNTEAF
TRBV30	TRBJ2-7	AWRGSPGRSYEQY
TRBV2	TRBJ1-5	ASNLGQGDRPQH
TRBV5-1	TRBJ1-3	ASSLVGQGAGNTIY
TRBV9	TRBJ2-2	ASSSQNTGELF
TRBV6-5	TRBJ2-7	ASSLGGLASYEQY
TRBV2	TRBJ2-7	ASSEERGSSYEQY
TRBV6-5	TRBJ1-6	ASSSGAGNSPLH
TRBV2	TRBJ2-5	ASSVQGTISGEQY
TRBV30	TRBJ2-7	AWSRGIQGEQY
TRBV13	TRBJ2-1	ASSSSGLAGSNEQF
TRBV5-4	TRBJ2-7	ASSSLGRTETMH
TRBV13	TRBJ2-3	ASSSRDSGTDTQY
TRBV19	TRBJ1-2	ASSIDRQTLNYGYT
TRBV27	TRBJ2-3	ASSIPGLAGGPRTDTQY
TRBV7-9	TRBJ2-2	ASKRGVNTGELF
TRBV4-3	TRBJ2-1	ASSQDFEGPRDMQF
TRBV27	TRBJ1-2	ASSTSTGGPYGYT
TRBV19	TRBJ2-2	ASSIRQGINTGELF
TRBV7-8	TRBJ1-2	ASSLKTVANYGYT
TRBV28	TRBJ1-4	ASRTTQPSQVEKLF
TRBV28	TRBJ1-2	ASIGQNYGYT
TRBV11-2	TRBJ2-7	ASSSGGEQY
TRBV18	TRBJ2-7	ASSPDSHEQY
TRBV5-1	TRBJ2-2	ASCPTLAANTGELF
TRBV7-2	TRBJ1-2	ASTSMAGRNYGYT
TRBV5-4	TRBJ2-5	ASSLRQANQETQY
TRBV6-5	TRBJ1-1	ASSLNGEEDAEAF
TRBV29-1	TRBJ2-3	SVEPPQGQY
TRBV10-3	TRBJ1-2	AISDRVDYGYT
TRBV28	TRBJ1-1	ASSLGTAPVNTEAF
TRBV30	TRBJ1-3	AWSPDSGGNTIY
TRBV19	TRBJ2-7	ASSISSLSSYEQY
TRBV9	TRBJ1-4	ASSYGYGTNEKLF
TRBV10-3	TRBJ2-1	AIKANAGDYNEQF
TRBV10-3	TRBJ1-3	AISDWETGDTSSGNTIY
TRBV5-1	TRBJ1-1	ASSQQGFLTEAF
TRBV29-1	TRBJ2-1	SVRARGNEQF
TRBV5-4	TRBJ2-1	ASSLPTGDNEQF
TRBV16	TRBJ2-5	ASSQSPQAVETQY
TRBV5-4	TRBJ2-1	ASSYTWTSGRGNEQF
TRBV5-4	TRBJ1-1	ASSGDRGRGTEAF
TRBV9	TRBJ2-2	ASSPEGGVTGELF